A selection of T cell receptor beta chains follows, all from one sample in a study of PD-1 blockade in classical Hodgkin lymphoma. The assay was immunoSEQ multiplex PCR, and TCRdb's table has in-frame clones only and misses some. The sample has about 150,000 clones, 78% seen once; the top ten hold approximately 9.6%. Here the sequenced sample was peripheral blood mononuclear cells (PBMCs), taken before the second cycle of nivolumab. These receptors all stem from a human donor with classical Hodgkin lymphoma. Each CDR3 is given with its conserved first and last residue. Fields, in order: CDR3 length, D gene, J gene, V gene, clone size, CDR3 DNA, CDR3 protein. A D gene is named only where the DNA matches it firmly. The size entry is marked missing in some rows and otherwise reads once, few, many or a size class.

length: 15; D: .; J: TRBJ1-1; V: TRBV28; size: .; DNA: TGTGCCAGCAGTCCACGAGGGGGGAAAAACACTGAAGCTTTCTTT; CDR3: CASSPRGGKNTEAFF
length: 17; D: TRBD2; J: TRBJ2-7; V: TRBV27; size: .; DNA: TGTGCCAGCAGTTTATACCCCGGGACTAGCGGGAGAGACGAGCAGTACTTC; CDR3: CASSLYPGTSGRDEQYF
length: 16; D: .; J: TRBJ1-4; V: TRBV4-1; size: once; DNA: TGCGCCAGCAGCCAAGATCTATGGCAGGGGCATGAAAAACTGTTTTTT; CDR3: CASSQDLWQGHEKLFF
length: 16; D: .; J: TRBJ1-4; V: TRBV29-1; size: few; DNA: TGCAGCGTTGAAGGAGGAGGGCCCTTCTCTAATGAAAAACTGTTTTTT; CDR3: CSVEGGGPFSNEKLFF
length: 14; D: .; J: TRBJ1-3; V: TRBV10-3; size: .; DNA: TGTGCCATCAGTAACCAGGGTTCTGGAAACACCATATATTTT; CDR3: CAISNQGSGNTIYF
length: 11; D: .; J: TRBJ1-2; V: TRBV20-1; size: few; DNA: TGCAGTGCTCAGTCTAACTATGGCTACACCTTC; CDR3: CSAQSNYGYTF
length: 14; D: TRBD2; J: TRBJ2-2; V: TRBV5-1; size: .; DNA: TGCGCCAGCAGCATCGCGGGGGGCACCGGGGAGCTGTTTTTT; CDR3: CASSIAGGTGELFF
length: 14; D: .; J: TRBJ1-4; V: TRBV5-6; size: .; DNA: TGTGCCAGCAGCTTCGGGGAGGTTGGTGAAAAACTGTTTTTT; CDR3: CASSFGEVGEKLFF
length: 14; D: .; J: TRBJ2-7; V: TRBV5-5; size: .; DNA: TGTGCCAGCAGCCCACAGGGATTTAACTACGAGCAGTACTTC; CDR3: CASSPQGFNYEQYF
length: 14; D: .; J: TRBJ1-6; V: TRBV27; size: .; DNA: TGTGCCACAAAAGCCTCCAGCTATAATTCACCCCTCCACTTT; CDR3: CATKASSYNSPLHF
length: 15; D: TRBD1; J: TRBJ2-3; V: TRBV5-8; size: .; DNA: TGTGCCAGCAGCTTGGGGGACAGGGGAGGAGATACGCAGTATTTT; CDR3: CASSLGDRGGDTQYF
length: 17; D: TRBD1; J: TRBJ1-2; V: TRBV18; size: once; DNA: TGTGCCAGCTCAACTCAAGCCGGGACAGGGGAAAGATATGGCTACACCTTC; CDR3: CASSTQAGTGERYGYTF
length: 14; D: .; J: TRBJ1-6; V: TRBV15; size: .; DNA: TGTGCCACCAGCAGGACAGGAACCTTTTCACCCCTCCACTTT; CDR3: CATSRTGTFSPLHF
length: 13; D: TRBD2; J: TRBJ2-3; V: TRBV10-3; size: .; DNA: TGTGCCACCCGGCGGGAGGGGGCTATCAGGCAGTATTTT; CDR3: CATRREGAIRQYF
length: 15; D: .; J: TRBJ2-3; V: TRBV10-3; size: .; DNA: TGTGCCATCAGTATTAGTAGTGGTGGGACAGATACGCAGTATTTT; CDR3: CAISISSGGTDTQYF
length: 20; D: TRBD2; J: TRBJ2-3; V: TRBV9; size: .; DNA: TGTGCCAGCAGCGTAGCGGGACTAGCGGGGGGACCACCATTACAGGATACGCAGTATTTT; CDR3: CASSVAGLAGGPPLQDTQYF
length: 16; D: TRBD2; J: TRBJ2-3; V: TRBV6-1; size: .; DNA: TGTGCCAGCAGTGAAGCGCTGCGGGGGGGCCGTGATACGCAGTATTTT; CDR3: CASSEALRGGRDTQYF
length: 14; D: TRBD1; J: TRBJ1-2; V: TRBV28; size: few; DNA: TGTGCCAGCGCCGTCGGGACAGGGGATTATGGCTACACCTTC; CDR3: CASAVGTGDYGYTF
length: 13; D: TRBD1; J: TRBJ2-7; V: TRBV25-1; size: .; DNA: TGTGCCAGCAGGGGACAGCAACACTACGAGCAGTACTTC; CDR3: CASRGQQHYEQYF
length: 15; D: TRBD1; J: TRBJ2-5; V: TRBV4-1; size: .; DNA: TGCGCCAGCAGCCTCGGACAGGGCCTTCTGGCGACCCAGTACTTC; CDR3: CASSLGQGLLATQYF
length: 15; D: .; J: TRBJ2-5; V: TRBV7-2; size: few; DNA: TGTGCCAGCGCCCAGGAGGGTTGGGGACAAGAGACCCAGTACTTC; CDR3: CASAQEGWGQETQYF
length: 19; D: TRBD1; J: TRBJ2-4; V: TRBV5-1; size: .; DNA: TGCGCCAGCAGCGGCGGGACAGGGTCGGTTAGTGAGGCCAAAAACATTCAGTACTTC; CDR3: CASSGGTGSVSEAKNIQYF